The clone carrying this TCR beta chain was seen a few times. A junction end diverges from the germline sequence, so it may reflect a read error. Healthy Russian Caucasian donors spanned ages about 6 to 100 years. Each donor gave roughly 9.1 milliliters of peripheral blood. Total RNA, at least 6 micrograms per sample, was extracted from PBMCs. A second PCR of roughly 6 to 12 cycles used a sample-barcoded 5' primer and a J-beta primer mix. CDR3-containing paired-end reads numbered at least 2.5 million in each sample. TCRdb re-called the 5' RACE reads with MiXCR, one entry per CDR3 protein. The table lists roughly 1.7 million distinct CDR3 sequences, 30% to 40% of them singletons. The data were obtained in a study of blood T cells in healthy people across ages. The CDR3 sequence is 15 residues long. In germline, CDR1 is SGHKS, CDR2 YYEKEE (reference sequence).

The source material was blood. The chain couples TRBV5-5 to TRBJ2-3, with 8 bases aligning to TRBD1. The clonotype comes from a woman aged 25 to 39 in good health. The CDR3 DNA follows: TGTGCCAGCAGCTCGCCCAGGGCGGGGACAGGTACGCAGTATTTT. Residues: CASSSPRAGTGTQYF.